Each of the 17 T cell receptor beta chains below was sequenced from the same sample in a study of blood T cell repertoires in COVID-19. The data were produced by immunoSEQ multiplex PCR, yet TCRdb's version contains in-frame clones alone and is incomplete. This sample carries just over 150,000 clones, around nine tenths of them seen once, and the ten largest clones take approximately 2.3%. Sequencing input: peripheral blood. The receptor source for this set is a woman aged 70-85 years with acute or convalescent COVID-19.

This clone was seen a single time. The chain employs TRBV2 and TRBJ1-1, with 10 bases identical to TRBD1. Germline-derived CDR1 and CDR2 are SNHLY and FYNNEI. The CDR3 loop spans 14 amino acids. V lost 6 bases to trimming and J lost 0 bases; unmatched junction nucleotides: 1. The CDR3 region is CASSGQGVNTEAFF. DNA of the CDR3: TGTGCCAGCAGCGGACAGGGGGTGAACACTGAAGCTTTCTTT.

In this sample, this clone turned up once. The rearrangement joins TRBV7-9 to TRBJ2-7; 11 bases agree with TRBD1. Germline CDR1 SEHNR, CDR2 FQNEAQ (reference sequence). Germline trimming cut 5 bases from V and 7 bases from J; bases unmatched to any gene: 16. The CDR3 is 17 amino acids. The CDR3 DNA reads TGTGCCAGCAGCCCTCGAGGTGCTGGGACAGGGGGGCAGGAGCAGTACTTC. It specifies CASSPRGAGTGGQEQYF.

V gene TRBV7-9 combines with J gene TRBJ1-3; perhaps TRBD1 as D (6 bases). The CDR3 contains 15 residues. The ends were cut back, 5 bases at V and 2 bases at J, with 13 bases in the middle. The germline V gene has CDR1 SEHNR and CDR2 FQNEAQ (reference sequence). CDR3 region: CASSDTGQTGNTIYF. CDR3 nucleotides: TGTGCCAGCAGCGATACTGGACAGACTGGAAACACCATATATTTT.

The chain is built from TRBV10-3 and TRBJ1-2; weak D call: TRBD1 (6 bases). The CDR3 spans 14 residues. V lost 6 bases to trimming and J lost 2 bases, with 13 bases between them. Germline V gene data show CDR1 as ENHRY and CDR2 as SYGVKD. DNA of the CDR3: TGTGCCATCAGGCCAGGGGTCGGGAACTATGGCTACACCTTC. Translating gives CAIRPGVGNYGYTF.

V is TRBV3-1 (or the pseudogene TRBV3-2) and J is TRBJ1-1, with a weak D call TRBD1 (6 bases). V gave up 8 bases and J gave up 0 bases, with 13 bases separating them. The CDR3 covers 14 residues. CDR1 is LGHDT, CDR2 YNNKEL, per germline (reference sequence). CDR3 DNA: TGTGCCAGCGCTCGGGACACTGTGAACACTGAAGCTTTCTTT. This translates into CASARDTVNTEAFF.

This clone was recorded once. The chain couples TRBV5-4 to TRBJ1-5; 7 nucleotides align to TRBD1. Germline CDR1 reads SGHNT; CDR2 reads YYREEE (reference sequence). V trimming: 5 bases; J trimming: 5 bases; junction bases outside the gene matches: 10. The CDR3 extends over 15 amino acids. CDR3 sequence reads: CASSLGGTGDQPQHF. In DNA form, the CDR3 reads TGTGCCAGCAGTCTTGGGGGCACAGGGGATCAGCCCCAGCATTTT.

This clone was recorded a few times. This chain uses TRBV6-5 with TRBJ1-5, with D possibly matching TRBD1 (6 bases). Germline V gives CDR1 MNHEY, CDR2 SVGAGI. The V and J ends lost 7 bases and 0 bases respectively, with 10 bases between them. This CDR3 has 14 amino acids. Here the CDR3 reads CASTRTASNQPQHF. In DNA, the CDR3 is TGTGCCAGCACCCGGACAGCTAGCAATCAGCCCCAGCATTTT.

The table lists this clone with a few counts. This chain joins TRBV4-2 and TRBJ2-1, with 8 bases identical to TRBD2. The germline gives CDR1 LGHNA, CDR2 YNFKEQ. The trim removed 2 bases at V and 4 bases at J, leaving 13 bases unmatched. This CDR3 is 18 amino acids long. This CDR3 is CASSQRPITGTSYNEQFF. DNA for the CDR3: TGTGCCAGCAGCCAACGGCCGATCACCGGGACTAGTTACAATGAGCAGTTCTTC.

This clone was found a few times. The chain has TRBV7-9 and TRBJ1-5, with a tentative D call TRBD1 (6 bases). The germline V gene encodes CDR1 SEHNR and CDR2 FQNEAQ (reference sequence). This CDR3 contains 14 residues. V lost 4 bases and J lost 6, with 13 bases in between. DNA for the CDR3: TGTGCCAGCAGCTATGAAGGGGGTATTCAGCCCCAGCATTTT. Its translation is CASSYEGGIQPQHF. Full variable domain (rest looked up from reference TRBV7-9 and TRBJ1-5): DTGVSQNPRHKITKRGQNVTFRCDPISEHNRLYWYRQTLGQGPEFLTYFQNEAQLEKSRLLSDRFSAERPKGSFSTLEIQRTEQGDSAMYLCASSYEGGIQPQHFGDGTRLSIL.

The chain recombines TRBV5-1 with TRBJ2-4; 14 nucleotides align to TRBD2. The germline gives CDR1 SGHRS, CDR2 YFSETQ. This CDR3 is 16 amino acids long. The V segment lost 2 bases and the J segment 5 bases; nucleotides outside the gene matches: 3. The CDR3 protein is CASSFGLAGGENIQYF. The CDR3 region has the DNA TGCGCCAGCAGCTTCGGACTAGCGGGGGGAGAAAACATTCAGTACTTC.

To note about this clone: Relative to the germline gene, one junction end is altered; a read error may explain this. This specimen includes other DNA sequences encoding the same CDR3. The rearrangement links TRBV9 to TRBJ2-7; D is possibly TRBD2 (5 bases). In germline, CDR1 is SGDLS, CDR2 YYNGEE. This CDR3 contains 14 residues. The CDR3 DNA follows: TGTGCCAGTAGCGTAGCGTCAGGATCCTACGAGCAGTACTTC. This encodes CASSVASGSYEQYF.

J is TRBJ1-5 and V is TRBV2, with D hard to call. The CDR3 loop spans 13 amino acids. Germline values: CDR1 SNHLY, CDR2 FYNNEI. The V gene lost 4 bases and the J gene lost 2 bases, with 6 bases spanning the gap. The CDR3 spells CASSGLGNQPQHF. Here the CDR3 DNA reads TGTGCCAGCAGTGGGCTAGGCAATCAGCCCCAGCATTTT.

V usage is TRBV4-2 and J usage is TRBJ2-3; 11 nucleotides line up with TRBD2. Germline-derived CDR1 and CDR2 are LGHNA and YNFKEQ. Trimming cost V 1 base and J 2 bases; bases outside gene matches: 2. The CDR3 is 16 residues long. CDR3 region: CASSQGLAGYTDTQYF. CDR3 in DNA: TGTGCCAGCAGCCAAGGACTAGCGGGGTACACAGATACGCAGTATTTT.

This clone was seen only once. The V gene is TRBV2, the J gene TRBJ1-2, with D maybe TRBD1 (6 bases). Germline lookup yields CDR1 SNHLY and CDR2 FYNNEI. CDR3 length equals 14 residues. Trimming shortened V by 2 bases and J by 4 bases, and 11 bases separated the two germline ends. CDR3 sequence reads: CASSERTAPYGYTF. In DNA form, the CDR3 reads TGTGCCAGCAGTGAAAGGACAGCCCCCTATGGCTACACCTTC.

CDR3: CASSQNFYRNTIYF. In nucleotides, the CDR3 is TGTGCCAGCAGCCAGAATTTTTACAGGAACACCATATATTTT. The J gene is TRBJ1-3, the V gene TRBV14; a weak D match, TRBD1 (5 bases). V was shortened by 3 bases and J by 7 bases, with 13 bases between the two germline ends. Germline loops: CDR1 SGHDN, CDR2 FVKESK. CDR3 size: 14 residues.

This sequence joins TRBV13 and TRBJ2-5, with D perhaps TRBD2 (6 bases). The germline CDR1 and CDR2 sequences are PRHDT and FYEKMQ (reference sequence). Between the trimmed V and J ends, which lost 3 bases and 3 bases, there was a span of 14 bases. The length of the CDR3 is 15 residues. The DNA of the CDR3 is TGTGCCAGCAGCTTCCGTAGCGGCGATAAAGAGACCCAGTACTTC. It codes for CASSFRSGDKETQYF.

The V and J genes are TRBV7-6 and TRBJ1-6, with 10 bases lining up with TRBD1. The CDR3 contains 14 residues. The V and J ends lost 3 bases and 9 bases, in that order; junction bases with no gene match: 2. Germline loops: CDR1 SGHVS, CDR2 FNYEAQ. The CDR3 is CASSLGQGISPLHF. The CDR3, as DNA: TGTGCCAGCAGCTTGGGACAGGGGATTTCACCCCTCCACTTT.